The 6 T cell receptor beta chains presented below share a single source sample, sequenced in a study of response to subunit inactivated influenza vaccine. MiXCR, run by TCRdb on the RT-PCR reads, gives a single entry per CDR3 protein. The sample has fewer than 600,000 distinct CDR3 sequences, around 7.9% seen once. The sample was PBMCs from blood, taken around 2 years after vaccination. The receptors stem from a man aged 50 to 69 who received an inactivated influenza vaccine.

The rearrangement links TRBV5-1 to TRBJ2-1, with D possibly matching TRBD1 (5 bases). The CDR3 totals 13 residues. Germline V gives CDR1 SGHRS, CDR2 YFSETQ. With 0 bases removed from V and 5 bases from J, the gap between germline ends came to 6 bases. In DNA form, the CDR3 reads TGCGCCAGCAGCTTGGGGGGCCACAATGAGCAGTTCTTC. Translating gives CASSLGGHNEQFF.

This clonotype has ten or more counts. The CDR3 region is CASSQDVFEQGWYGYTF. For the CDR3, the DNA is TGCGCCAGCAGCCAAGATGTGTTCGAACAGGGCTGGTATGGCTACACCTTC. This rearrangement joins TRBV4-3 to TRBJ1-2; maybe TRBD1 (6 bases). This CDR3 has 17 residues. V was pared by 0 bases and J by 5 bases, with 19 bases between. Per germline, CDR1 LGHNA and CDR2 YSLEER.

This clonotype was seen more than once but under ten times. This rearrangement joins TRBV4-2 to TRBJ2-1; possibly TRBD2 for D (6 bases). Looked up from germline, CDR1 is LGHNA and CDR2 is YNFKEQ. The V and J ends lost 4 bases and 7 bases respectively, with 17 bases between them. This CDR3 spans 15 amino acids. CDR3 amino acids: CASSPSSVRRNEQFF. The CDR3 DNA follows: TGTGCCAGCAGCCCCTCTAGCGTGCGGAGGAATGAGCAGTTCTTC.

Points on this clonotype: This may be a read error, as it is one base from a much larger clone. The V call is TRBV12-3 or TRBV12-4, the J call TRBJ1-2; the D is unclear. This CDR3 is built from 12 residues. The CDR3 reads CASRSPGNGYSF. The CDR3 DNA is TGTGCCAGCAGGAGCCCGGGGAATGGCTACTCCTTC.

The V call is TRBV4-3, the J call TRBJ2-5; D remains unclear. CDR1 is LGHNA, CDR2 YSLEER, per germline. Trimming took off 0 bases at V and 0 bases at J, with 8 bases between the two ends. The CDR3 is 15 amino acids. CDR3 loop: CASSQERTYQETQYF. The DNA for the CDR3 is TGCGCCAGCAGCCAAGAGCGAACGTACCAAGAGACCCAGTACTTC.

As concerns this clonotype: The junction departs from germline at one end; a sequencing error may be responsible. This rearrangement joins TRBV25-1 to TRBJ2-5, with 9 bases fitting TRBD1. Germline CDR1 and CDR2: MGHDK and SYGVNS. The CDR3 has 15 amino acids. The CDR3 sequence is CASSSLGQGQESQYF. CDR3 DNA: TGTGCCAGCAGTTCTTTGGGACAGGGTCAAGAGAGCCAGTACTTC.